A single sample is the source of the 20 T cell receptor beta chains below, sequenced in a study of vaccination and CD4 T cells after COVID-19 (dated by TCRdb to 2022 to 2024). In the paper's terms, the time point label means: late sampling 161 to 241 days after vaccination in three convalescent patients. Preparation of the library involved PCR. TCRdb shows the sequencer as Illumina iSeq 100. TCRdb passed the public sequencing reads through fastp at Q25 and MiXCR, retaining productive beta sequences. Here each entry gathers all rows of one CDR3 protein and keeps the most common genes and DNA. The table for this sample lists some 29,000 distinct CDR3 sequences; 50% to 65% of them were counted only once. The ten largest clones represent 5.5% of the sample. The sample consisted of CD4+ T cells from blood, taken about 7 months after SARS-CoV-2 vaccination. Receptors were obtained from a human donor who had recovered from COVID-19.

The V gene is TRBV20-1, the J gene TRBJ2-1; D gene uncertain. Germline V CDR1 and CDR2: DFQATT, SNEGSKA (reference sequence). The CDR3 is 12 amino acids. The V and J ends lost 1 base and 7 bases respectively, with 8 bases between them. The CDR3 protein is CSARVTPNEQFF. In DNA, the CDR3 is TGCAGTGCTAGAGTGACTCCAAATGAGCAGTTCTTC.

This CDR3 is CASSATGRSYAFF. The CDR3 DNA reads TGTGCCAGCAGCGCGACAGGGAGGTCGTACGCTTTCTTT. The chain carries TRBV7-9 and TRBJ1-1; 7 nucleotides line up with TRBD1. Germline-derived CDR1 and CDR2 are SEHNR and FQNEAQ (reference sequence). Trimming cost V 5 bases and J 11 bases; bases outside gene matches: 11. This CDR3 contains 13 residues.

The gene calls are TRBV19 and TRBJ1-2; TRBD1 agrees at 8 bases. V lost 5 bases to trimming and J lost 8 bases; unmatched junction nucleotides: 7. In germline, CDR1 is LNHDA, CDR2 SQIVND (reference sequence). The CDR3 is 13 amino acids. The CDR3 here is CASSPGQGEGYTF. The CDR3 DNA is TGTGCCAGTAGTCCAGGACAGGGAGAGGGCTACACCTTC.

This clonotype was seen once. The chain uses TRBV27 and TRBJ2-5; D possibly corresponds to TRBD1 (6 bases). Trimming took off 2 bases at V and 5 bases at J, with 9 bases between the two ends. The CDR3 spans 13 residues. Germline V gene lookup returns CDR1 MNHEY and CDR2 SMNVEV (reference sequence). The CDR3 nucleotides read TGTGCCAGCAGTTTAGGGGGCGGGGAGACCCAGTACTTC. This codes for CASSLGGGETQYF.

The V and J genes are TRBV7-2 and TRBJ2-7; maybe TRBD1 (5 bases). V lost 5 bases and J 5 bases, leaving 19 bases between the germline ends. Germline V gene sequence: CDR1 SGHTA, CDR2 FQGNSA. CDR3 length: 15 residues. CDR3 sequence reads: CASSPGGAGRHEQYF. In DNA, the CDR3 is TGTGCCAGCAGCCCCGGTGGGGCAGGTCGGCACGAGCAGTACTTC.

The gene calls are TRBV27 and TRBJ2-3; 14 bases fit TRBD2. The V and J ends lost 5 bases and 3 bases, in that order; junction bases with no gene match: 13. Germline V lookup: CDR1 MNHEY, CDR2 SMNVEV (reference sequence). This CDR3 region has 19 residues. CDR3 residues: CASSRLAGGLYDPTDTQYF. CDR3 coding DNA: TGTGCCAGCAGTCGACTAGCGGGAGGGCTCTATGACCCTACAGATACGCAGTATTTT.

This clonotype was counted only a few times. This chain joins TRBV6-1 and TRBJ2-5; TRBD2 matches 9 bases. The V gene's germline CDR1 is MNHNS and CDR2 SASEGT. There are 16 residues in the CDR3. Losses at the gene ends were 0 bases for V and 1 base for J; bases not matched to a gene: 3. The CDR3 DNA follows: TGTGCCAGCAGTGAAGCGCCTAGCGGGGTCCAAGAGACCCAGTACTTC. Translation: CASSEAPSGVQETQYF.

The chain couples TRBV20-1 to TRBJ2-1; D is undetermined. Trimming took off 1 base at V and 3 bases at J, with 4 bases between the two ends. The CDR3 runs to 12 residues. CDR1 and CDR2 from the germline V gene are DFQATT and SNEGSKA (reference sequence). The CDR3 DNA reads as TGCAGTGCTAGAGGCGTCTACAATGAGCAGTTCTTC. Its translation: CSARGVYNEQFF.

The CDR3 coding sequence is TGTGCCAGCAGTTCGGCTAGCGGGAGGGATAATTACGAGCAGTACTTC. Protein product: CASSSASGRDNYEQYF. The chain has TRBV28 and TRBJ2-7; 12 nucleotides align to TRBD2. CDR1 MDHEN and CDR2 SYDVKM come from the germline V gene. The CDR3 runs to 16 residues. Unmatched junction bases numbered 8, after V lost 4 bases and J lost 4 bases.

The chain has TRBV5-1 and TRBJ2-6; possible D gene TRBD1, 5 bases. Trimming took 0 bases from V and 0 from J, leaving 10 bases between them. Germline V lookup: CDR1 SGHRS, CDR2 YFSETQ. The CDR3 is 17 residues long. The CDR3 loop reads CASSLAGFSSGANVLTF. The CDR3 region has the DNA TGCGCCAGCAGCTTGGCAGGGTTTAGCTCTGGGGCCAACGTCCTGACTTTC.

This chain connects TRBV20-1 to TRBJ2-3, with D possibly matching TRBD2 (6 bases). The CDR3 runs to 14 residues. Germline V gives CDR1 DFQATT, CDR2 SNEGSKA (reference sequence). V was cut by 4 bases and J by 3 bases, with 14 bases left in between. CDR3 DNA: TGCAGTGCTAATTGGCAACTAGCAACAGATACGCAGTATTTT. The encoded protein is CSANWQLATDTQYF.

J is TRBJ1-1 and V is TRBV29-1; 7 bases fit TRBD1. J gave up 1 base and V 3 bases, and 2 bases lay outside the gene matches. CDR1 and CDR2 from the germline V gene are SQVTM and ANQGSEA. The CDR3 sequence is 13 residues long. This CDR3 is CSVDRTGNTEAFF. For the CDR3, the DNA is TGCAGCGTTGACAGGACAGGGAACACTGAAGCTTTCTTT.

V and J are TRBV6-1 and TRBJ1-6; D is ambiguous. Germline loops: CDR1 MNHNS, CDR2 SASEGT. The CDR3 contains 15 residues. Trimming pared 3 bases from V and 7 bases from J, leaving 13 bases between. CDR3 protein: CASSDDRRGNSPLHF. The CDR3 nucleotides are TGTGCCAGCAGTGATGACCGACGGGGAAATTCACCCCTCCACTTT.

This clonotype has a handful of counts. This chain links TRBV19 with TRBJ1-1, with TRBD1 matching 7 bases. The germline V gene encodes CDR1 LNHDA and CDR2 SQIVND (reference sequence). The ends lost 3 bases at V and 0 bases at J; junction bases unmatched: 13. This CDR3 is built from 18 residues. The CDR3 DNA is TGTGCCAGTAGTATGATTGGGACAGCCGTCCGTGTGAACACTGAAGCTTTCTTT. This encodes CASSMIGTAVRVNTEAFF.

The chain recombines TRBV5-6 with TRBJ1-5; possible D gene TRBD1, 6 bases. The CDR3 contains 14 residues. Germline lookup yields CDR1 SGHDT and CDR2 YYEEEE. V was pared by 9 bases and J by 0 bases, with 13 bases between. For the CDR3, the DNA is TGTGCCATAGATAGGGACACTAGCAATCAGCCCCAGCATTTT. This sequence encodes CAIDRDTSNQPQHF. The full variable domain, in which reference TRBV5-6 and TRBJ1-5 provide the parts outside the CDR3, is DAGVTQSPTHLIKTRGQQVTLRCSPKSGHDTVSWYQQALGQGPQFIFQYYEEEERQRGNFPDRFSGHQFPNYSSELNVNALLLGDSALYLCAIDRDTSNQPQHFGDGTRLSIL.

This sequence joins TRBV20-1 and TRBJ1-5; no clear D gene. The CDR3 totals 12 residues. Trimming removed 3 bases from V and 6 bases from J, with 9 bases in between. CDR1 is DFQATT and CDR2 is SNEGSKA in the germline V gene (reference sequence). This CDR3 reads CSASKGSQPQHF. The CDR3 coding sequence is TGCAGTGCTAGTAAAGGGAGTCAGCCCCAGCATTTT.

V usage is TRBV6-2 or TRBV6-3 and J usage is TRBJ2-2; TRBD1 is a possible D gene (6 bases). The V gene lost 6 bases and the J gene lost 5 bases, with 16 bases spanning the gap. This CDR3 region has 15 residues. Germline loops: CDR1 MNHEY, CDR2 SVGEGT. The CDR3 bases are TGTGCCAGCAGACTGGCAGGGGAGAGGACCGGGGAGCTGTTTTTT. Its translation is CASRLAGERTGELFF.

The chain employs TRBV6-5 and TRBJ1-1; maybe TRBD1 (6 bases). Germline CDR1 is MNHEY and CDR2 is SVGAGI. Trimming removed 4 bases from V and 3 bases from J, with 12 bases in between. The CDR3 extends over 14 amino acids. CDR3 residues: CASSSTGFDTEAFF. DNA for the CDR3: TGTGCCAGCAGTTCTACAGGGTTCGACACTGAAGCTTTCTTT.

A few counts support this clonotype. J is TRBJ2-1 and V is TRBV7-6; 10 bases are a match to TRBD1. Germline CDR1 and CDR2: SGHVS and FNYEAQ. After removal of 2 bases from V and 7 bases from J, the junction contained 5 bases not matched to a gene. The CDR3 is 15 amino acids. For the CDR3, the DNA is TGTGCCAGCAGCTTATACTTGGGACAGGGGAATGAGCAGTTCTTC. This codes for CASSLYLGQGNEQFF.

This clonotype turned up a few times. CDR3 residues: CASSSDRAGYEQYF. CDR3 DNA: TGTGCCAGCAGTTCAGACAGGGCTGGGTACGAGCAGTACTTC. The J gene is TRBJ2-7, the V gene TRBV27, with 7 bases lining up with TRBD1. The germline gives CDR1 MNHEY, CDR2 SMNVEV (reference sequence). With V trimmed by 4 bases and J by 4 bases, 7 bases remained unmatched. The CDR3 runs 14 residues.